The 15 T cell receptor beta chains reported below all come from one sample, sequenced in a study of cytotoxic CD8 clonotypes in ibrutinib-treated CLL. Assay: immunoSEQ multiplex PCR; the TCRdb copy retains only in-frame clones and omits some. The data show approximately 210,000 clones, over 55% seen once. The material sequenced was PBMCs, taken after 24 months of ibrutinib treatment. All receptors come from a human donor with chronic lymphocytic leukemia.

The chain has TRBV5-4 and TRBJ2-4, with 7 bases fitting TRBD2. CDR1 and CDR2 from the germline V gene are SGHNT and YYREEE (reference sequence). V was pared by 0 bases and J by 0 bases, with 6 bases of the junction left unmatched. This CDR3 contains 17 residues. DNA for the CDR3: TGTGCCAGCAGCTTGGGCGGGAGACCTCTAGCCAAAAACATTCAGTACTTC. It specifies CASSLGGRPLAKNIQYF. The whole variable domain, remainder taken from reference TRBV5-4 and TRBJ2-4, is ETGVTQSPTHLIKTRGQQVTLRCSSQSGHNTVSWYQQALGQGPQFIFQYYREEENGRGNFPPRFSGLQFPNYSSELNVNALELDDSALYLCASSLGGRPLAKNIQYFGAGTRLSVL.

The V and J genes are TRBV5-4 and TRBJ1-1; TRBD1 matches 9 bases. V was pared by 1 base and J by 8 bases, with 9 bases of the junction left unmatched. Germline V gene data show CDR1 as SGHNT and CDR2 as YYREEE (reference sequence). This CDR3 region has 15 residues. CDR3 in amino acids: CASSLTPGQGIEAFF. In DNA, the CDR3 is TGTGCCAGCAGCTTGACCCCGGGACAGGGTATAGAAGCTTTCTTT.

CDR3 in amino acids: CASSVGTSGIYNEQFF. The DNA for the CDR3 is TGTGCCAGCAGCGTGGGGACTAGCGGGATTTACAATGAGCAGTTCTTC. The chain couples TRBV9 to TRBJ2-1, with 13 bases aligning to TRBD2. V trimming: 2 bases; J trimming: 4 bases; junction bases outside the gene matches: 3. The CDR3 consists of 16 residues. Looked up from germline, CDR1 is SGDLS and CDR2 is YYNGEE.

This clone was counted a single time. The chain couples TRBV5-1 to TRBJ1-4; TRBD1 matches 8 bases. Germline V gives CDR1 SGHRS, CDR2 YFSETQ. V trimming: 3 bases; J trimming: 7 bases; junction bases outside the gene matches: 5. This CDR3 has 14 amino acids. CDR3 protein: CASSSRGLGEKLFF. CDR3 DNA: TGCGCCAGCAGCTCCAGGGGGCTGGGTGAAAAACTGTTTTTT.

V is TRBV10-3 and J is TRBJ1-2; the D gene is possibly TRBD1 (5 bases). This CDR3 contains 13 residues. Looked up from germline, CDR1 is ENHRY and CDR2 is SYGVKD. V was cut by 0 bases and J by 4 bases, with 6 bases left in between. The CDR3 protein is CAISESTAYGYTF. The DNA for the CDR3 is TGTGCCATCAGTGAGTCGACAGCCTATGGCTACACCTTC.

The chain combines TRBV9 with TRBJ2-3, with unresolved D. Trimming left V 4 bases short and J 0 bases short, with 15 bases between. This CDR3 contains 16 residues. Per the germline V gene, CDR1 is SGDLS and CDR2 is YYNGEE. The CDR3 protein is CASSRGVSSSTDTQYF. CDR3 DNA sequence: TGTGCCAGCAGCCGCGGAGTATCGAGCAGCACAGATACGCAGTATTTT.

The chain has TRBV11-1 and TRBJ2-1; a possible D gene is TRBD2 (5 bases). Per germline, CDR1 SGHAT and CDR2 FQDESV (reference sequence). The CDR3 spans 12 residues. V was pared by 2 bases and J by 10 bases, with 9 bases between. CDR3 DNA: TGTGCCAGCAGCTTAACGACTAACGAGCAGTTCTTC. Its translation: CASSLTTNEQFF. The whole variable domain, remainder taken from reference TRBV11-1 and TRBJ2-1, is EAEVAQSPRYKITEKSQAVAFWCDPISGHATLYWYRQILGQGPELLVQFQDESVVDDSQLPKDRFSAERLKGVDSTLKIQPAELGDSAMYLCASSLTTNEQFFGPGTRLTVL.

V and J are TRBV9 and TRBJ2-7; 8 bases align to TRBD2. Trimming at V came to 5 bases and at J to 5 bases, leaving 9 bases not matched to a gene. CDR3 length equals 14 residues. Germline assignment: CDR1 SGDLS and CDR2 YYNGEE. The chain's CDR3 is CASSGREGMNEQYF. The CDR3, as DNA: TGTGCCAGCAGTGGCCGGGAGGGCATGAACGAGCAGTACTTC.

This clone was seen just once. The chain employs TRBV27 and TRBJ2-5; the D is unclear. V lost 2 bases, J lost 4 bases, and 11 bases lay in between. Germline V gene sequence: CDR1 MNHEY, CDR2 SMNVEV (reference sequence). This CDR3 has 14 amino acids. Written as DNA, the CDR3 is TGTGCCAGCAGTTTAAGACGAACTGGAGAGACCCAGTACTTC. As protein: CASSLRRTGETQYF.

The chain couples TRBV5-1 to TRBJ2-7; 8 nucleotides match TRBD1. Looked up from germline, CDR1 is SGHRS and CDR2 is YFSETQ. V was clipped by 1 base and J by 3 bases; unmatched bases: 6. The CDR3 has 15 residues. The DNA of the CDR3 is TGCGCCAGCAGCTTGCAGGGGGCGAGTCTCTACGAGCAGTACTTC. This encodes CASSLQGASLYEQYF.

This sequence joins TRBV7-9 and TRBJ1-1, with D uncertain. Per germline, CDR1 SEHNR and CDR2 FQNEAQ (reference sequence). Trimming removed 4 bases from V and 2 bases from J, with 11 bases in between. This CDR3 is 14 amino acids long. As DNA, the CDR3 is TGTGCCAGCAGCTCCCGAACAGTAAACACTGAAGCTTTCTTT. Translating it yields CASSSRTVNTEAFF.

This clone has a handful of counts. The chain links TRBV5-6 to TRBJ2-3; possibly TRBD2 for D (6 bases). CDR1 SGHDT and CDR2 YYEEEE come from the germline V gene. CDR3 length equals 15 residues. The V gene lost 2 bases and the J gene lost 4 bases, with 14 bases spanning the gap. CDR3 amino acids: CASSFLIAEADTQYF. CDR3 nucleotides: TGTGCCAGCAGCTTTCTCATAGCGGAGGCAGATACGCAGTATTTT.

This clone was counted a single time. The chain combines TRBV25-1 with TRBJ2-1; D gene uncertain. V lost 5 bases to trimming and J lost 0 bases, with 11 bases between them. CDR3 length: 15 amino acids. Looked up from germline, CDR1 is MGHDK and CDR2 is SYGVNS. The CDR3 loop is CASSPRRASYNEQFF. The CDR3 nucleotides read TGTGCCAGCAGTCCCCGAAGAGCCTCCTACAATGAGCAGTTCTTC.

The rearrangement uses TRBV19 and TRBJ1-5; no clear D. CDR3 length equals 13 residues. CDR1 LNHDA and CDR2 SQIVND come from the germline V gene (reference sequence). V was clipped by 2 bases and J by 5 bases, with 7 bases between them. The CDR3 protein is CASSIISYQPQHF. The CDR3, as DNA: TGTGCCAGTAGTATAATCAGTTATCAGCCCCAGCATTTT.

This chain connects TRBV19 to TRBJ2-1; tentatively, D is TRBD2 (5 bases). V was trimmed by 5 bases and J by 4 bases, leaving 6 bases between them. The CDR3 consists of 12 residues. The germline V gene encodes CDR1 LNHDA and CDR2 SQIVND (reference sequence). CDR3 bases: TGTGCCAGTAGTCGGGGTTACAATGAGCAGTTCTTC. This codes for CASSRGYNEQFF.